The 11 T cell receptor beta chains listed next were all sequenced from one sample in a study of T-cell memory formation after mild COVID-19 (dated by TCRdb to 2020 to 2022). Receptors were amplified or captured by 5' RACE. Sequencing took place on an Illumina NovaSeq 6000. In TCRdb, the public reads were trimmed at Q25 with fastp and aligned with MiXCR, with productive beta chains retained. One record per CDR3 amino acid sequence lists the most common genes and DNA. Counted in this sample were roughly 150,000 distinct CDR3 sequences; 13% of them appeared once. The ten top clones hold 3% to 4% of the sample. Sequencing was performed on PBMCs or a T cell subset sorted from them (not recorded which). These receptors originate from a man younger than 30 who had mild COVID-19 (a few samples of this study predate the infection). The sample titles of this study are shuffled in the database, so cell type and time point are left out; the donor was told from shared clones.

This clonotype was observed many times. CDR3 amino acids: CASSQGQGVPYEQYF. CDR3 sequence (DNA): TGTGCCAGCAGCCAGGGACAGGGGGTTCCCTACGAGCAGTACTTC. The chain uses TRBV7-3 and TRBJ2-7; 11 nucleotides line up with TRBD1. Per germline, CDR1 SGHTA and CDR2 FQGTGA. The length of the CDR3 is 15 residues. The V gene end was trimmed by 5 bases and the J gene end by 2 bases; junction bases not matched to a gene: 5.

The table lists this clonotype with a few counts. The chain is built from TRBV6-2 or TRBV6-3 and TRBJ1-2; 8 nucleotides match TRBD1. The CDR3 runs 14 residues. V trimming: 8 bases; J trimming: 2 bases; junction bases outside the gene matches: 7. The germline V gene has CDR1 MNHEY and CDR2 SVGEGT. This CDR3 is CASLRDRRNYGYTF. For the CDR3, the DNA is TGTGCCAGCCTAAGGGACAGGCGGAACTATGGCTACACCTTC.

This clonotype appeared many times. The chain uses TRBV7-2 and TRBJ1-2; no firm D call. The V end was cut by 5 bases, the J end by 3 bases, with 7 bases between. There are 12 residues in the CDR3. Germline CDR1 reads SGHTA; CDR2 reads FQGNSA. The CDR3 DNA is TGTGCCAGCAGCCCGGATCACTATGGCTACACCTTC. This translates into CASSPDHYGYTF.

This chain links TRBV19 with TRBJ1-5; a weak D match, TRBD1 (6 bases). Germline V gene lookup returns CDR1 LNHDA and CDR2 SQIVND (reference sequence). Trimming left V 3 bases short and J 1 base short, with 19 bases between. This CDR3 contains 18 residues. The CDR3 is CASSIRVAQGRSNQPQHF. The DNA of the CDR3 is TGTGCCAGTAGTATTCGGGTTGCACAGGGTCGCAGCAATCAGCCCCAGCATTTT.

A few counts support this clonotype. The V call is TRBV5-1, the J call TRBJ1-4; D is unclear. Germline V CDR1 and CDR2: SGHRS, YFSETQ. Trimming stripped 1 base from V and 5 bases from J, with 9 bases between. The CDR3 runs to 14 residues. CDR3 protein: CASSLFTDNEKLFF. The CDR3, as DNA: TGCGCCAGCAGCTTGTTCACTGACAATGAAAAACTGTTTTTT.

The rearrangement uses TRBV5-1 and TRBJ1-1, with D possibly TRBD1 on 6 matching bases. The V end was cut by 0 bases, the J end by 4 bases, with 10 bases between. In germline, CDR1 is SGHRS, CDR2 YFSETQ. This CDR3 region has 14 residues. CDR3 sequence reads: CASSLDRVGTEAFF. DNA for the CDR3: TGCGCCAGCAGCTTGGACAGGGTGGGCACTGAAGCTTTCTTT.

This clonotype turned up a few times. The chain couples TRBV6-5 to TRBJ1-2; 9 positions match TRBD1. Germline-derived CDR1 and CDR2 are MNHEY and SVGAGI. V lost 4 bases and J lost 8; bases outside the gene matches: 11. The CDR3 sequence is 15 residues long. The CDR3 reads CASSSGTGSLWGYTF. Written as DNA, the CDR3 is TGTGCCAGCAGTTCCGGGACAGGGAGCTTGTGGGGCTACACCTTC.

This clonotype occurred a few times. The chain carries TRBV7-2 and TRBJ1-4, with a weak D call TRBD1 (6 bases). Per the germline V gene, CDR1 is SGHTA and CDR2 is FQGNSA. V was trimmed by 2 bases and J by 0 bases, leaving 7 bases between them. The CDR3 has 15 residues. The CDR3 protein is CASSLNRATNEKLFF. The CDR3 nucleotides read TGTGCCAGCAGCTTAAACAGGGCAACTAATGAAAAACTGTTTTTT.

The rearrangement links TRBV7-9 to TRBJ2-3; 8 bases are shared with TRBD2. V gave up 1 base and J gave up 6 bases; unmatched junction bases: 6. This CDR3 region has 15 residues. CDR1 SEHNR and CDR2 FQNEAQ come from the germline V gene (reference sequence). CDR3 in DNA: TGTGCCAGCAGCTTAGGCTCGGGGGGGCTGGATACGCAGTATTTT. Protein product: CASSLGSGGLDTQYF.

The chain joins TRBV7-2 to TRBJ1-2, with D possibly TRBD1 on 5 matching bases. Germline CDR1 and CDR2: SGHTA and FQGNSA. The germline V and J ends were trimmed by 5 bases and 6 bases, with 28 bases remaining between them. This CDR3 is built from 18 residues. The CDR3 loop is CASSPYSTVAFLKDGYTF. In DNA, the CDR3 is TGTGCCAGCAGCCCCTACTCGACAGTAGCATTCTTAAAGGATGGCTACACCTTC.

The CDR3 is CASGLVREGLNTGELFF. The CDR3 coding sequence is TGTGCTAGTGGTTTGGTACGGGAGGGCTTGAACACCGGGGAGCTGTTTTTT. The rearrangement links TRBV12-5 to TRBJ2-2, with 8 bases fitting TRBD2. V shed 0 bases and J 1 base; nucleotides not matched to a gene: 4. CDR3 length: 17 amino acids. Germline values: CDR1 LGHNT, CDR2 FRNRAP.